This TCR beta chain is drawn from a study of graft-versus-host responses after intestinal transplantation. Study at large: Every recipient had anti-thymocyte globulin induction and around 3 years of tacrolimus plus steroids.

Graft samples were processed, releasing intraepithelial and lamina propria lymphocytes. Study-level findings and limits: GvH clones occurred in recipient marrow; some first appeared in ileum or blood.

Germline CDR1 reads MDHEN; CDR2 reads SYDVKM. The V and J ends lost 3 bases and 3 bases respectively, with 12 bases between them. The CDR3 has 14 residues. To note about this clone: Its antigen remains unidentified.

The table came from immunoSEQ multiplex PCR; TCRdb's copy has only in-frame clones and leaves some out. Of around 4,800 clones in the sample, 60% to 85% were seen once. The chain joins TRBV28 to TRBJ2-7; D not resolved. The receptor comes from a human patient who received an intestinal transplant, so some T cells may come from the graft donor. Sequences were derived from ileum tissue, sampled 120 to 130 days after intestinal transplantation. In DNA form, the CDR3 reads TGTGCCAGCAGTTTTTGGCGGAAGGGCTACGAGCAGTACTTC. It encodes CASSFWRKGYEQYF.